This TCR beta chain was recorded in a study of blood T cell repertoires in COVID-19. This clone was detected a few times. Measured with immunoSEQ multiplex PCR; TCRdb has only the in-frame clones, and not every one. The sample includes 150,000 to 200,000 clones, around 74% of them seen just once. V gave up 0 bases and J gave up 5 bases, with 19 bases separating them. The CDR3 runs 17 residues. The germline CDR1 and CDR2 sequences are SGHTA and FQGTGA. The V and J genes are TRBV7-3 and TRBJ1-2; the D gene is possibly TRBD1 (5 bases). Sequenced: peripheral blood. The receptor was derived from a woman older than 75 with acute or convalescent COVID-19. For the CDR3, the DNA is TGTGCCAGCAGCTTAACGGCTTCCGAGGGGACTTATTATGGCTACACCTTC. This encodes CASSLTASEGTYYGYTF.